This TCR beta chain was observed in a study of regulatory T cells in long-lasting Graves disease. Libraries of TCR beta came from iRepertoire HTBI primers plus Arm-PCR of CDR3 regions. From the multiplex PCR reads, TCRdb called clonotypes with MiXCR, one entry per CDR3 protein. The profile covers 700,000 or so distinct CDR3 sequences, with about 32% appearing a single time and about two fifths taken by the ten largest. Time point meaning: persistent/refractory GD, antithyroid drugs over 5 years with positive TRAb. PBMC RNA served as the TCR library source. With 1 base removed from V and 0 bases from J, the gap between germline ends came to 10 bases. There are 16 residues in the CDR3. Looked up from germline, CDR1 is MDHEN and CDR2 is SYDVKM.

The chain carries TRBV28 and TRBJ1-5, with D possibly being TRBD1 (5 bases). The sequences come from peripheral blood mononuclear cells (PBMCs), collected when the disease was refractory, from a patient treated with antithyroid drugs. This sequence was found in a female donor with Graves disease. This CDR3 is CASSLFGHDSNQPQHF. The CDR3 region has the DNA TGTGCCAGCAGTTTATTTGGACACGATAGCAATCAGCCCCAGCATTTT.